Listed below are T cell receptor beta chains from one sample, sequenced in a study of tumor-infiltrating lymphocytes in localized non-small cell lung cancer. Profiling relied on immunoSEQ multiplex PCR, and the TCRdb table lists in-frame clones only, not all of them. Altogether 21,000 or so clones are present, around two thirds being singletons, with the ten largest covering around 6.3%. Sequenced sample: lung tumor tissue. The receptors were gathered from a human donor with non-small cell lung cancer. CDR3s include the opening cysteine and the closing phenylalanine or tryptophan. D genes are given only for firm matches. Rows give clone size only sometimes, using once, few, many, or a class for an expanded clone.

>TRBV11-3|.|TRBJ2-1|.
CASSPQAVHEQFF
TGTGCCAGCAGCCCGCAGGCGGTTCATGAGCAGTTCTTC
>TRBV6-6|.|TRBJ1-5|.
CASAGGSGQPQHF
TGTGCCAGCGCGGGGGGGAGTGGGCAGCCCCAGCATTTT
>TRBV4-2|medium-sized|TRBJ2-2|TRBD2
CASSQALAGANTGELFF
TGTGCCAGCAGCCAAGCTCTAGCGGGGGCTAACACCGGGGAGCTGTTTTTT
>TRBV6-1|.|TRBJ1-1|.
CASSLQGTAEAFF
TGTGCCAGCAGTTTACAGGGAACGGCTGAAGCTTTCTTT
>TRBV30|.|TRBJ2-3|TRBD2
CALSAGVPDTQYF
TGTGCCTTAAGTGCGGGAGTCCCAGATACGCAGTATTTT
>TRBV29-1|few|TRBJ1-2|.
CSVEQGYTF
TGCAGCGTTGAACAAGGCTACACCTTC
>TRBV5-6|.|TRBJ1-6|.
CASSFYISYNSPLHF
TGTGCCAGCAGCTTCTACATAAGCTATAATTCACCCCTCCACTTT
>TRBV7-2|.|TRBJ1-6|.
CASSPTLRNSPLHF
TGTGCCAGCAGCCCAACTCTACGGAATTCACCCCTCCACTTT
>TRBV7-7|.|TRBJ1-5|.
CASSLALDQPQHF
TGTGCCAGCAGCTTAGCGTTGGACCAGCCCCAGCATTTT
>TRBV5-6|.|TRBJ1-6|.
CASSLVGQRPNSPLHF
TGTGCCAGCAGCTTGGTAGGCCAGAGGCCCAATTCACCCCTCCACTTT
>TRBV18|.|TRBJ2-6|.
CASSPFSSGANVLTF
TGTGCCAGCTCACCATTTAGTAGTGGGGCCAACGTCCTGACTTTC
>TRBV4-3|.|TRBJ2-7|TRBD2
CASSQDRASGGVSEQYF
TGCGCCAGCAGCCAAGATCGGGCTAGCGGGGGGGTGAGCGAGCAGTACTTC
>TRBV7-3|few|TRBJ1-2|TRBD1
CAILQGTGDVGYTF
TGTGCCATCCTTCAAGGGACAGGGGACGTTGGCTACACCTTC
>TRBV5-6|once|TRBJ1-2|TRBD1
CASSLAGRGKNYGYTF
TGTGCCAGCAGCTTGGCAGGCAGGGGGAAGAACTATGGCTACACCTTC
>TRBV10-3|.|TRBJ2-7|.
CAIRDNRDTDQF
TGTGCCATCAGGGATAACCGGGACACGGATCAGTTC
>TRBV4-3|.|TRBJ1-6|.
CASSQDLFQQTLHF
TGCGCCAGCAGCCAAGATCTCTTCCAGCAGACCCTCCACTTT
>TRBV4-1|.|TRBJ2-1|.
CASSPGVSDEQFF
TGCGCCAGCAGCCCAGGGGTGAGTGATGAGCAGTTCTTC
>TRBV30|.|TRBJ1-2|.
CAWSTTGGHTF
TGTGCCTGGAGTACGACAGGAGGGCACACCTTC
>TRBV14|.|TRBJ1-4|.
CASSHGRNEKLFF
TGTGCCAGCAGCCATGGACGGAATGAAAAACTGTTTTTT
>TRBV29-1|once|TRBJ2-7|.
CSVGAGSYEQYF
TGCAGCGTTGGAGCAGGTTCCTACGAGCAGTACTTC
>TRBV7-2|.|TRBJ1-4|.
CASSPSGANEKLFF
TGTGCCAGCAGCCCCTCCGGGGCTAATGAAAAACTGTTTTTT
>TRBV5-4|.|TRBJ2-1|TRBD2
CASSSTGTKQFF
TGTGCCAGCAGCTCGACCGGGACTAAGCAGTTCTTC
>TRBV10-3|.|TRBJ2-6|.
CAISESGSGANVLTF
TGTGCCATCAGTGAATCGGGCTCTGGGGCCAACGTCCTGACTTTC
>TRBV6-5|.|TRBJ1-2|.
CASSYRDGNGYTF
TGTGCCAGCAGTTATCGGGACGGAAATGGCTACACCTTC
>TRBV4-2|.|TRBJ1-4|.
CASSQTVGGDPEKLFF
TGTGCCAGCAGCCAGACGGTGGGAGGGGACCCTGAAAAACTGTTTTTT
>TRBV7-2|.|TRBJ1-1|.
CASSSGLKTEAFF
TGTGCCAGCAGCTCCGGTCTGAAGACTGAAGCTTTCTTT
>TRBV9|.|TRBJ1-2|TRBD1
CASSVDPGTETVNYGYTF
TGTGCCAGCAGCGTGGACCCCGGGACAGAGACAGTTAACTATGGCTACACCTTC
>TRBV7-2|.|TRBJ2-3|TRBD1
CASRLTQGALSTDTQYF
TGTGCCAGCAGACTTACACAGGGGGCGCTGAGCACAGATACGCAGTATTTT
>TRBV18|few|TRBJ2-3|TRBD2
CASSPTSGDTQYF
TGTGCCAGCTCACCAACTAGCGGGGATACGCAGTATTTT
>TRBV10-2|.|TRBJ1-3|.
CASNGNSGNTIYF
TGCGCCAGCAATGGCAACTCTGGAAACACCATATATTTT
>TRBV19|.|TRBJ1-4|.
CASSIDRVKRSEKLFF
TGTGCCAGTAGTATAGATCGGGTAAAAAGGTCTGAAAAACTGTTTTTT
>TRBV20-1|.|TRBJ1-2|.
CSARTERGYTF
TGCAGTGCTAGGACAGAAAGAGGCTACACCTTC
>TRBV11-3|.|TRBJ1-6|TRBD1
CASSLEATGRNSPLHF
TGTGCCAGCAGCTTAGAGGCGACAGGGCGAAATTCACCCCTCCACTTT
>TRBV6-5|.|TRBJ1-6|.
CASRRALGDSPLHF
TGTGCCAGCAGGAGGGCCTTAGGGGATTCACCCCTCCACTTT
>TRBV2|.|TRBJ1-5|.
CASSGGSAKNQPQHF
TGTGCCAGCAGCGGGGGAAGTGCTAAAAATCAGCCCCAGCATTTT
>TRBV5-1|.|TRBJ2-1|TRBD2
CASSPYLSGGASNEQFF
TGCGCCAGCAGCCCTTACCTATCGGGGGGGGCCTCCAATGAGCAGTTCTTC
>TRBV18|.|TRBJ1-2|.
CASSPEGRPNPNYGYTF
TGTGCCAGCTCACCAGAGGGCCGCCCGAACCCTAACTATGGCTACACCTTC
>TRBV4-1|medium-sized|TRBJ1-5|.
CASSQVGGANVWPQHF
TGCGCCAGCAGCCAAGTCGGGGGGGCTAATGTCTGGCCCCAGCATTTT
>TRBV4-2|.|TRBJ2-7|TRBD2
CASSQELAGGSYEQYF
TGTGCCAGCAGCCAAGAGCTGGCGGGGGGGTCCTACGAGCAGTACTTC
>TRBV29-1|.|TRBJ2-5|TRBD2
CSVDVGWGLEGQETQYF
TGCAGCGTTGATGTCGGTTGGGGACTAGAGGGCCAAGAGACCCAGTACTTC
>TRBV2|.|TRBJ1-6|.
CASRTGLPDSPLHF
TGTGCCAGCAGGACGGGACTCCCTGATTCACCCCTCCACTTT
>TRBV6-1|once|TRBJ1-2|TRBD1
CASRGDRDHHGYTF
TGTGCCAGCAGAGGGGACAGGGACCACCATGGCTACACCTTC
>TRBV7-6|.|TRBJ2-7|.
CASSSNPGVPYEQYF
TGTGCCAGCAGCTCGAATCCGGGGGTACCTTACGAGCAGTACTTC
>TRBV2|.|TRBJ1-2|.
CASSEARVYGYTF
TGTGCCAGCAGTGAAGCCAGGGTCTATGGCTACACCTTC
>TRBV30|.|TRBJ1-5|.
CAWEGSNQPQHF
TGTGCCTGGGAGGGGAGCAATCAGCCCCAGCATTTT
>TRBV7-6|.|TRBJ1-3|.
CASSPGGGLDTIYF
TGTGCCAGCAGCCCCGGGGGGGGACTAGACACCATATATTTT
>TRBV29-1|few|TRBJ1-2|TRBD1
CSSVEGAGDYTF
TGCAGCAGTGTCGAGGGGGCAGGCGACTACACCTTC
>TRBV7-2|.|TRBJ2-5|TRBD2
CASSRGPSGGEGTQYF
TGTGCCAGCAGCAGGGGCCCTAGCGGGGGGGAAGGGACCCAGTACTTC
>TRBV7-2|once|TRBJ2-7|.
CASSLVAGSSYEQYF
TGTGCCAGCAGCTTAGTGGCAGGGAGCTCCTACGAGCAGTACTTC
>TRBV6-1|.|TRBJ2-4|.
CAIGTPTRSIQYF
TGTGCCATCGGGACGCCTACTCGTAGCATTCAGTACTTC
>TRBV6-5|.|TRBJ2-2|.
CASSSRGDTGELFF
TGTGCCAGCAGTTCGAGGGGGGACACCGGGGAGCTGTTTTTT
>TRBV6-5|.|TRBJ2-3|.
CASSYSILGLATQYF
TGTGCCAGCAGTTACTCAATCCTGGGACTTGCTACGCAGTATTTT
>TRBV14|.|TRBJ1-1|TRBD1
CASSPMTGRNTEAFF
TGTGCCAGCAGCCCTATGACAGGGCGGAACACTGAAGCTTTCTTT
>TRBV19|.|TRBJ2-3|TRBD2
CASSKGLAGNTDTQYF
TGTGCCAGTAGTAAGGGACTAGCGGGGAACACAGATACGCAGTATTTT
>TRBV4-3|few|TRBJ2-2|.
CASSQEPHRYTGELFF
TGCGCCAGCAGCCAAGAGCCCCACCGCTACACCGGGGAGCTGTTTTTT
>TRBV6-6|.|TRBJ2-1|.
CASSPITGEYNEQFF
TGTGCCAGCAGTCCTATTACGGGGGAATACAATGAGCAGTTCTTC
>TRBV12-2|once|TRBJ1-5|.
CASRLLIHGPQPQHF
TGTGCAAGTCGCTTATTAATCCACGGGCCCCAGCCCCAGCATTTT